The T cell receptor beta chain described here comes from a study of cytomegalovirus exposure and HLA in healthy donors. This clone was seen a few times. V shed 1 base and J shed 7 bases, with 10 bases lying between them. This CDR3 is built from 13 residues. CDR1 and CDR2 (germline): SEHNR, FQNEAQ (reference sequence). Use of 60 Vbeta and 13 Jbeta primers characterized the PCR. The protocol was immunoSEQ multiplex PCR, while the TCRdb copy is restricted to in-frame clones and leaves out a portion. The table lists tens of thousands of clones, around three quarters of them singletons, with roughly 6% in the top ten.

V gene TRBV7-9 combines with J gene TRBJ1-1, with a possible D match to TRBD1 (6 bases). Sequenced sample: PBMCs. The receptor comes from a man younger than 40 in good health and CMV-seronegative. The CDR3 DNA sequence: TGTGCCAGCAGCTTAGTACAGGGAGTTGAAGCTTTCTTT. This codes for CASSLVQGVEAFF.